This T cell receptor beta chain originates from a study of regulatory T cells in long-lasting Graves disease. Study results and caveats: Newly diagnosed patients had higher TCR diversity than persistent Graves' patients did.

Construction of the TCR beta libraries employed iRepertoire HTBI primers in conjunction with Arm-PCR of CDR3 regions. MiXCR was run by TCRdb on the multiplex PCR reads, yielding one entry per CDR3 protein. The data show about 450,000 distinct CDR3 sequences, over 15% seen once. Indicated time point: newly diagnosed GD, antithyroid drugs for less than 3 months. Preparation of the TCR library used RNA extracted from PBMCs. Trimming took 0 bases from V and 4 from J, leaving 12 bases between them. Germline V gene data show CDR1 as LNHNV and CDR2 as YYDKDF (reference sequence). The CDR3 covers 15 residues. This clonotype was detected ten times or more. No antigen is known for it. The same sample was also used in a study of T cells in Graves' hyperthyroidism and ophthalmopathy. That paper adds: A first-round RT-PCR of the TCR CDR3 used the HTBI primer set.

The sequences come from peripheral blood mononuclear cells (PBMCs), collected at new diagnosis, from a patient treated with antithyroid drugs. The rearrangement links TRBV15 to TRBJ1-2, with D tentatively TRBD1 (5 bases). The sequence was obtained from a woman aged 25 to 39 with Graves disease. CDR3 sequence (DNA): TGTGCCACCAGCAGAGAGCACCAGGGTGTCTATGGCTACACCTTC. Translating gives CATSREHQGVYGYTF.